Below, one TCR beta chain is given with its context. The data were taken from a study of blood T cell repertoires in COVID-19. Background on the study: COVID-19 samples, acute and convalescent, were from the United States, Italy and Spain. T cells, B-cell-depleted T cells, or PBMCs provided the cDNA or gDNA that served as material.

The CDR3 loop spans 16 amino acids. The ends were cut back, 5 bases at V and 0 bases at J, with 16 bases in the middle. CDR1 is LNHDA, CDR2 SQIVND, per germline (reference sequence). In the authors' methods: Estimation of nucleated cell counts relied on the amplification of reference gene primers. This table comes from immunoSEQ multiplex PCR, and its TCRdb copy is limited to in-frame clones, with some not included. V and J calls and clone size are copied from that table; D and trimming were computed from the DNA. Of 100,000 to 150,000 clones in the sample, 86% were seen once. Sequencing was done on a sample of peripheral blood. The source of this sequence is a human donor in a cohort sampled during active COVID-19. V is TRBV19 and J is TRBJ1-1; D remains ambiguous. The CDR3 here is CASSPQDRVLNTEAFF. CDR3 nucleotides: TGTGCCAGTAGTCCTCAAGATCGGGTTCTGAACACTGAAGCTTTCTTT.